This T cell receptor beta chain was retrieved from a study of shared clonotypes between healthy human individuals. Notes on the study in general: Clonotype sharing levels among donors were expected to vary with sequencing depth. Investigators collected only blood, and repertoires in tissues likely differ.

With regard to this clone: The antigen is unknown.

V lost 6 bases and J 1 base, leaving 12 bases between the germline ends. Germline V gives CDR1 SEHNR, CDR2 FQNEAQ (reference sequence). The CDR3 length is 15 residues. TCRdb's copy holds only in-frame clones and misses some; the assay was immunoSEQ multiplex PCR. The sample lists about 2.4 million clones, 93% occurring once. This receptor was taken from a man between 18 and 29 years old in good health. Some clones in this sample may be carry-over from other donors' samples. This sequence joins TRBV7-9 and TRBJ2-2; TRBD2 is a possible D gene (5 bases). Sequenced material: naive CD4+ T cells from PBMCs. The sample's subset: CD45RA+ positively selected. The CDR3 is CASSPPAGNTGELFF. The CDR3 DNA reads TGTGCCAGCAGTCCACCGGCGGGGAACACCGGGGAGCTGTTTTTT.